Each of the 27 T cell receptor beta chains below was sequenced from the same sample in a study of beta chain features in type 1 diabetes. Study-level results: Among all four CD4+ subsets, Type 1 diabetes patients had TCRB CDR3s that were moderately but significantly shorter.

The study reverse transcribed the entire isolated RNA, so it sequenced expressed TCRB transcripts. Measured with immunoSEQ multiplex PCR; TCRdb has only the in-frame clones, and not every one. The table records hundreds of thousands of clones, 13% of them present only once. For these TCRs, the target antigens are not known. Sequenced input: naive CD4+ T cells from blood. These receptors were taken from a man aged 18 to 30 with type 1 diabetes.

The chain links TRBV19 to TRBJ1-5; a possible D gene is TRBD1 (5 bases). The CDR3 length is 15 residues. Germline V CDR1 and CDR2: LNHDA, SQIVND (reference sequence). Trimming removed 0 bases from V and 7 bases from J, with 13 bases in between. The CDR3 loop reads CASSIDKLRGQPQHF. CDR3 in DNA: TGTGCCAGTAGTATAGATAAGCTGAGGGGACAGCCCCAGCATTTT. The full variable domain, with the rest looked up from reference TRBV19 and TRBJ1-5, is DGGITQSPKYLFRKEGQNVTLSCEQNLNHDAMYWYRQDPGQGLRLIYYSQIVNDFQKGDIAEGYSVSREKKESFPLTVTSAQKNPTAFYLCASSIDKLRGQPQHFGDGTRLSIL.

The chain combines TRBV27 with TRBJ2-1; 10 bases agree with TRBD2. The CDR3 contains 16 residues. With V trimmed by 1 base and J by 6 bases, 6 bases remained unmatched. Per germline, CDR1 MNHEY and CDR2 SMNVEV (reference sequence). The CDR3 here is CASSLLGTSVGNEQFF. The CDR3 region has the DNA TGTGCCAGCAGTTTATTGGGGACTAGCGTTGGCAATGAGCAGTTCTTC.

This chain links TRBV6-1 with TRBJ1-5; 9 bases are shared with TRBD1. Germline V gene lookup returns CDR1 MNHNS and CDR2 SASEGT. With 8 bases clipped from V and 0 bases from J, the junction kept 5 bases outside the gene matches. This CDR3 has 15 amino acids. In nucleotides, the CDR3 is TGTGCCAGCCGAGGACAGGGGCTTAGCAATCAGCCCCAGCATTTT. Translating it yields CASRGQGLSNQPQHF.

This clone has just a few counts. The CDR3 nucleotides are TGTGCCAGCAGCGTAGACGCCGGGGAGCTGTTTTTT. Translating it yields CASSVDAGELFF. V is TRBV9 and J is TRBJ2-2; D is ambiguous. CDR3 length equals 12 residues. V lost 0 bases, J lost 6 bases, and 3 bases lay in between. Germline loops: CDR1 SGDLS, CDR2 YYNGEE.

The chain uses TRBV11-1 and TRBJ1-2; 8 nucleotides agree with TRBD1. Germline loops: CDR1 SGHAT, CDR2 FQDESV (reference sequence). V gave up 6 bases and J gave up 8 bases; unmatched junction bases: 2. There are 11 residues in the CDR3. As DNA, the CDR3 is TGTGCCAGCAGTCCAGGGGGCGGCTACACCTTC. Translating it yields CASSPGGGYTF.

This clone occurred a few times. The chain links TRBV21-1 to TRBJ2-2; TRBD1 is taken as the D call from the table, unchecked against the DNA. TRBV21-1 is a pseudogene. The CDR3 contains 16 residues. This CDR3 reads CATPGDRPSNTGELFF. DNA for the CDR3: TGTGCCACACCCGGGGACAGGCCCTCGAACACCGGGGAGCTGTTTTTT.

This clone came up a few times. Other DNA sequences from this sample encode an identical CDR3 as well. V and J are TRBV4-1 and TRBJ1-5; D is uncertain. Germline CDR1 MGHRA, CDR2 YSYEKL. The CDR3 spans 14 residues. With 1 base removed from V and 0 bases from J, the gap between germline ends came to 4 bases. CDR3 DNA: TGCGCCAGCAGCCAAGGGGATAGCAATCAGCCCCAGCATTTT. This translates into CASSQGDSNQPQHF.

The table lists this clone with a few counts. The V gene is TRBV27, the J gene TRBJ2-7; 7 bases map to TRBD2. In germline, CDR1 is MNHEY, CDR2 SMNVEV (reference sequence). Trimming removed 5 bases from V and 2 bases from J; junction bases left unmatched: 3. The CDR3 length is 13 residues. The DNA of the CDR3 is TGTGCCAGCAGTCCCGGACTAGCCTACGAGCAGTACTTC. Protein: CASSPGLAYEQYF.

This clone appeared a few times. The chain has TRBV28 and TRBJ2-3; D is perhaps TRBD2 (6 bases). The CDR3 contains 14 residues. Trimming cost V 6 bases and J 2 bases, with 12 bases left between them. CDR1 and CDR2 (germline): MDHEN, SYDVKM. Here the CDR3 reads CASRPGGNTDTQYF. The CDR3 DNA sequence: TGTGCCAGCAGGCCCGGGGGTAACACAGATACGCAGTATTTT.

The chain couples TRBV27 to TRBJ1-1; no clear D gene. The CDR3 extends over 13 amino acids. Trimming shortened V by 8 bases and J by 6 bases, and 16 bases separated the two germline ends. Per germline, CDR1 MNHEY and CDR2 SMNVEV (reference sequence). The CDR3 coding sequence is TGTGCCAGCCGGATGGGTTTGGGCGCTGAAGCTTTCTTT. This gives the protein CASRMGLGAEAFF.

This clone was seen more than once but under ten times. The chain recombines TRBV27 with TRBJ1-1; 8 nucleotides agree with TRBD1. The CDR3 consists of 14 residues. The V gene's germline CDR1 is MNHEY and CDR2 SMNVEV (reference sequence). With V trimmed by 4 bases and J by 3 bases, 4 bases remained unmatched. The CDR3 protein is CASSSQGVYTEAFF. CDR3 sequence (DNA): TGTGCCAGCAGTTCACAGGGGGTGTACACTGAAGCTTTCTTT.

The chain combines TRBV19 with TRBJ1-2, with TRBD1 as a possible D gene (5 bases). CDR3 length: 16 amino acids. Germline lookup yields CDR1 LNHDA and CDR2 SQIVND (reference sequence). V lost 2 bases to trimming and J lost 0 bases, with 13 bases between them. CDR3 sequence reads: CASSILQVSANYGYTF. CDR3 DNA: TGTGCCAGTAGTATATTACAGGTTTCAGCTAACTATGGCTACACCTTC.

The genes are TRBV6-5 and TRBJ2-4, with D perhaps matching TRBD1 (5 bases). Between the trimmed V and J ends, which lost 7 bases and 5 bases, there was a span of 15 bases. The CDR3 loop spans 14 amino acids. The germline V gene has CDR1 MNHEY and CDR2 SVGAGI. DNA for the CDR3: TGTGCCAGCAACCTACCAGGGTCGCAAAACATTCAGTACTTC. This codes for CASNLPGSQNIQYF.

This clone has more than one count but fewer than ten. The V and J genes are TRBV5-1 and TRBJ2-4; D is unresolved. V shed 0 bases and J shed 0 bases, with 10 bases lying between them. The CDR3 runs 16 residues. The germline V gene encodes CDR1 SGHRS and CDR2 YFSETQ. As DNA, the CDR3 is TGCGCCAGCAGCTTGGGTGCGGAGTTAGCCAAAAACATTCAGTACTTC. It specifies CASSLGAELAKNIQYF.

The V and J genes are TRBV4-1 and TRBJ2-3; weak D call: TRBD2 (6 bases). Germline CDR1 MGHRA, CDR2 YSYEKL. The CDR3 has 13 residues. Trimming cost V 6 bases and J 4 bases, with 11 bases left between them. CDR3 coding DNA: TGCGCCAGCAGGGGACTTGCCGCAGATACGCAGTATTTT. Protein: CASRGLAADTQYF.

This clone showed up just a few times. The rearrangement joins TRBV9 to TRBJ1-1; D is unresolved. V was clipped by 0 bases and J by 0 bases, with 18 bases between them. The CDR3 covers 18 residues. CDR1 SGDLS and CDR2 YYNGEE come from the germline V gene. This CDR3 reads CASSVAGGVGKLNTEAFF. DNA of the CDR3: TGTGCCAGCAGCGTAGCGGGTGGGGTGGGGAAATTGAACACTGAAGCTTTCTTT.

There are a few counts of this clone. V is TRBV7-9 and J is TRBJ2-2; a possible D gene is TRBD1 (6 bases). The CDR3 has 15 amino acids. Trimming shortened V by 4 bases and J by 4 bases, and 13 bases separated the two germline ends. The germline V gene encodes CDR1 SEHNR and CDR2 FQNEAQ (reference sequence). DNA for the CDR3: TGTGCCAGCAGCTCTTACAGGGACGGCACCGGGGAGCTGTTTTTT. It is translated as CASSSYRDGTGELFF.

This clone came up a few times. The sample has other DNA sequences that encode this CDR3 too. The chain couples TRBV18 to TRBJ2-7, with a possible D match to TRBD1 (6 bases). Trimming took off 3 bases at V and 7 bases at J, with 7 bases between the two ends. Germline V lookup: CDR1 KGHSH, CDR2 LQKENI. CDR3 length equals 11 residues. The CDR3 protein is CASSPDREQYF. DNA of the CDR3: TGTGCCAGCTCACCTGACAGGGAGCAGTACTTC.

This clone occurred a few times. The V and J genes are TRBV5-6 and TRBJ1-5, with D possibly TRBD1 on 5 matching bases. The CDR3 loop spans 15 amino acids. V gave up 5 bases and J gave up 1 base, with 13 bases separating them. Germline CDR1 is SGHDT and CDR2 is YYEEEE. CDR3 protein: CASSPRGGSNQPQHF. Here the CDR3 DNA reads TGTGCCAGCAGTCCTCGCGGGGGGAGCAATCAGCCCCAGCATTTT.

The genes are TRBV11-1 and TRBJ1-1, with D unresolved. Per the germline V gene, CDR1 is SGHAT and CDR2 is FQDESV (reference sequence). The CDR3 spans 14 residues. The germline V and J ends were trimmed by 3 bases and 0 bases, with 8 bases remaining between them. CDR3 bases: TGTGCCAGCAGCTTCCAGGATTTGAACACTGAAGCTTTCTTT. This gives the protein CASSFQDLNTEAFF.

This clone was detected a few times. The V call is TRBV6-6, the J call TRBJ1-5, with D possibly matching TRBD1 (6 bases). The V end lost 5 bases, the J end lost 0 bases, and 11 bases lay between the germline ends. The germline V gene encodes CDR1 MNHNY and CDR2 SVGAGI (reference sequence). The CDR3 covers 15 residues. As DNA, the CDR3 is TGTGCCAGCAGTGTCGGACAGACTAGCAATCAGCCCCAGCATTTT. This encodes CASSVGQTSNQPQHF.

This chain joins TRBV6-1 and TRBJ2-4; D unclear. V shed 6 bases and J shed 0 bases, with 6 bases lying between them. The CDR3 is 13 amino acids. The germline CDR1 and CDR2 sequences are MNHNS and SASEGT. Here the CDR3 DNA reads TGTGCCAGCAGGATAGTAGCCAAAAACATTCAGTACTTC. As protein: CASRIVAKNIQYF.

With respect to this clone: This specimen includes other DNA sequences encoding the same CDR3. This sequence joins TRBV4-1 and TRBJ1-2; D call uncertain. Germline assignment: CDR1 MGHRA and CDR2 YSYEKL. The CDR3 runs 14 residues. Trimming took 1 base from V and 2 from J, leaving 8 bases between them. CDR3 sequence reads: CASSQGSGNYGYTF. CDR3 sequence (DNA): TGCGCCAGCAGCCAAGGCTCAGGCAACTATGGCTACACCTTC.

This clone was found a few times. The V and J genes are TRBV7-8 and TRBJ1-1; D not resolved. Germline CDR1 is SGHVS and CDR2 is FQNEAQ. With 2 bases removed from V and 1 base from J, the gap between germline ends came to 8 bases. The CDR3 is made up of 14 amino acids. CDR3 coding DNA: TGTGCCAGCAGCTTAACCTTTGGGAACACTGAAGCTTTCTTT. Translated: CASSLTFGNTEAFF.

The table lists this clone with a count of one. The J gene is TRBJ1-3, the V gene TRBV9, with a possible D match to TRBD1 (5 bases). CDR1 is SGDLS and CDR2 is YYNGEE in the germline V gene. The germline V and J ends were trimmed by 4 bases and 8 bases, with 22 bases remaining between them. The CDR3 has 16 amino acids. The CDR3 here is CASSSQAGTVADTIYF. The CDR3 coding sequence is TGTGCCAGCAGCTCCCAGGCCGGGACCGTGGCGGACACCATATATTTT.

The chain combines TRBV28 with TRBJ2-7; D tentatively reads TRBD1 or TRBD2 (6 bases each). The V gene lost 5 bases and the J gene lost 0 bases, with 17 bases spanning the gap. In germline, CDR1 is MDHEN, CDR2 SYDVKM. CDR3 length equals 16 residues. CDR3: CASSRPIGGRSYEQYF. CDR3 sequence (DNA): TGTGCCAGCAGTCGCCCTATCGGGGGCCGCTCCTACGAGCAGTACTTC.

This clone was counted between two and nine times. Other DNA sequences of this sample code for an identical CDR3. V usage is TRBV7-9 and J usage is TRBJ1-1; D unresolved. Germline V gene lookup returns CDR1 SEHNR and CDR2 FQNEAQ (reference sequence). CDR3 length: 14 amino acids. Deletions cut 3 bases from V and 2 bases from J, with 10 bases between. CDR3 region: CASSLGGINTEAFF. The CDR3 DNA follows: TGTGCCAGCAGCTTGGGCGGGATAAACACTGAAGCTTTCTTT.